The text below deals with one T cell receptor beta chain. Together with a sample-barcoded 5' primer, a J-beta primer mix was included in a second PCR lasting about 6 to 12 cycles. TCRdb reprocessed the 5' RACE reads via MiXCR and lists one record per CDR3 protein. This table has 1.5 million or so distinct CDR3 sequences, around 39% appearing once. This entry belongs to a study of blood T cells in healthy people across ages. Trimming took 1 base from V and 6 from J, leaving 13 bases between them. CDR3 length: 14 amino acids. Germline V gene lookup returns CDR1 SEHNR and CDR2 FQNEAQ (reference sequence).

Specimen: blood. This TCR was recovered from a young woman in good health. J is TRBJ2-7 and V is TRBV7-9; D ambiguous. CDR3 protein: CASSLDLPSAEQYF. The CDR3 nucleotides are TGTGCCAGCAGCTTAGACTTACCCTCCGCCGAGCAGTACTTC. Full variable domain (rest looked up from reference TRBV7-9 and TRBJ2-7): DTGVSQNPRHKITKRGQNVTFRCDPISEHNRLYWYRQTLGQGPEFLTYFQNEAQLEKSRLLSDRFSAERPKGSFSTLEIQRTEQGDSAMYLCASSLDLPSAEQYFGPGTRLTVT.